Listed below are T cell receptor beta chains from one sample, sequenced in a study of beta chain features in type 1 diabetes. TCRdb keeps only in-frame clones here, not all; method: immunoSEQ multiplex PCR. The table lists roughly 450,000 clones, roughly an eighth of them singletons. The specimen sequenced was naive CD4+ T cells from blood. All receptors derive from a young woman in good health. CDR3s include the opening cysteine and the closing phenylalanine or tryptophan. Each record gives: D gene, V gene, clone size, J gene, CDR3 DNA, CDR3 protein. D genes are given only for firm matches. Not every row has a clone size; where given, it reads once, few, many or a size class.

D: -; V: TRBV30; size: few; J: TRBJ2-1; DNA: TGTGCCTGGAGGAAAGCCTCCTCCTACAATGAGCAGTTCTTC; CDR3: CAWRKASSYNEQFF
D: -; V: TRBV6-6; size: few; J: TRBJ1-2; DNA: TGTGCCAGCAGCGAGGGGTATGGCTACACCTTC; CDR3: CASSEGYGYTF
D: TRBD2; V: TRBV9; size: -; J: TRBJ2-7; DNA: TGTGCCAGCAGCCCCCATAGCGGGAGTAGCTACGAGCAGTACTTC; CDR3: CASSPHSGSSYEQYF
D: TRBD2; V: TRBV7-2; size: few; J: TRBJ2-2; DNA: TGTGCCAGCAGCCTACATCGGACTAGACGCCGGGAGCTGTTTTTT; CDR3: CASSLHRTRRRELFF
D: -; V: TRBV9; size: few; J: TRBJ2-3; DNA: TGTGCCAGCAGCACCCGGGACCGTACTAGCACAGATACGCAGTATTTT; CDR3: CASSTRDRTSTDTQYF
D: TRBD2; V: TRBV30; size: many; J: TRBJ2-1; DNA: TGTGCCTGGCGTCGTCTAGCGGGTTACAATGAGCAGTTCTTC; CDR3: CAWRRLAGYNEQFF
D: -; V: TRBV29-1; size: few; J: TRBJ1-1; DNA: TGCAGCGTTGAAAATTTTGAAGCTTTCTTT; CDR3: CSVENFEAFF
D: -; V: TRBV4-3; size: -; J: TRBJ2-2; DNA: TGCGCCAGCAGCCACCGCCTACAGGTTAAGGAGCTGTTTTTT; CDR3: CASSHRLQVKELFF
D: -; V: TRBV7-2; size: -; J: TRBJ2-2; DNA: TGTGCCAGCAGCTTACAAGGCGAGCTGTTTTTT; CDR3: CASSLQGELFF
D: TRBD1; V: TRBV2; size: -; J: TRBJ2-1; DNA: TGTGCCAGACGACAGGGGTCTGGCAATGAGCAGTTCTTC; CDR3: CARRQGSGNEQFF
D: -; V: TRBV25-1; size: -; J: TRBJ2-3; DNA: TGTGCCAGCGGGGGGCTGGGAGCATTCACAGATACGCAGTATTTT; CDR3: CASGGLGAFTDTQYF
D: -; V: TRBV6-5; size: -; J: TRBJ2-3; DNA: TGTGCCAGCAGTCCTTGGACTGGAGATACGCAGTATTTT; CDR3: CASSPWTGDTQYF
D: TRBD1; V: TRBV7-2; size: -; J: TRBJ2-4; DNA: TGTGCCAGCAGCTCGATACAGGGGACCAAAAACATTCAGTACTTC; CDR3: CASSSIQGTKNIQYF
D: -; V: TRBV7-2; size: -; J: TRBJ2-1; DNA: TGTGCCAGCAGCCTCAGGCAGATGAATGAGCAGTTCTTC; CDR3: CASSLRQMNEQFF
D: -; V: TRBV9; size: few; J: TRBJ2-3; DNA: TGTGCCACTTCGCCGGGGGGCTTCACAGATACGCAGTATTTT; CDR3: CATSPGGFTDTQYF
D: TRBD1; V: TRBV4-1; size: few; J: TRBJ1-3; DNA: TGCGCCAGCAGCCACCCACGACAGGGACTTTCTGGAAACACCATATATTTT; CDR3: CASSHPRQGLSGNTIYF
D: -; V: TRBV4-3; size: -; J: TRBJ1-4; DNA: TGCGCCAGCAGCCAGAGGTCAGGGGCGGATGAAAAACTGTTTTTT; CDR3: CASSQRSGADEKLFF
D: -; V: TRBV5-4; size: few; J: TRBJ1-1; DNA: TGTGCCAGCAGCAGAGGAGGGAACACTGAAGCTTTCTTT; CDR3: CASSRGGNTEAFF
D: TRBD2; V: TRBV29-1; size: few; J: TRBJ2-5; DNA: TGCAGCGGGGAGCGGGGCGGGGAGACCCAGTACTTC; CDR3: CSGERGGETQYF
D: -; V: TRBV19; size: few; J: TRBJ2-5; DNA: TGTGCCAGTAGTATAGCAGGGTCGTTTCAAGAGACCCAGTACTTC; CDR3: CASSIAGSFQETQYF
D: -; V: TRBV4-3; size: few; J: TRBJ1-1; DNA: TGCGCCAGCAGCCAAGAGACAGAACTGAACACTGAAGCTTTCTTT; CDR3: CASSQETELNTEAFF
D: -; V: TRBV7-9; size: few; J: TRBJ1-4; DNA: TGTGCCAGCAGCTTAACAGTCAATGAAAAACTGTTTTTT; CDR3: CASSLTVNEKLFF
D: -; V: TRBV14; size: few; J: TRBJ2-1; DNA: TGTGCCAGCAGCCAAGTTGTCTATGAGCAGTTCTTC; CDR3: CASSQVVYEQFF
D: -; V: TRBV15; size: few; J: TRBJ2-5; DNA: TGTGCCACCAGCCCGTCCCGGGGGCAAGAGACCCAGTACTTC; CDR3: CATSPSRGQETQYF
D: -; V: TRBV7-6; size: -; J: TRBJ2-7; DNA: TGTGCCAGCAGCTTAAGAGGCAACTCCGGCTACGAGCAGTACTTC; CDR3: CASSLRGNSGYEQYF
D: -; V: TRBV28; size: few; J: TRBJ2-1; DNA: TGTGCCAGCGGGCCTAGCCAGTTAATGGGGCAGTTCTTC; CDR3: CASGPSQLMGQFF
D: -; V: TRBV29-1; size: few; J: TRBJ1-2; DNA: TGCAGCGTTACCCCAGGCGACTATGGCTACACCTTC; CDR3: CSVTPGDYGYTF
D: TRBD1; V: TRBV9; size: -; J: TRBJ1-1; DNA: TGTGCCAGCAGCTTAGATTACAGGGGAGTGAACACTGAAGCTTTCTTT; CDR3: CASSLDYRGVNTEAFF
D: -; V: TRBV14; size: -; J: TRBJ1-2; DNA: TGTGCCAGCAGCCAAGGCCGGGAGGTCGGCTACACCTTC; CDR3: CASSQGREVGYTF
D: -; V: TRBV30; size: -; J: TRBJ1-1; DNA: TGTGCCTGGAGTCCGCAGGGATACACTGAAGCTTTCTTT; CDR3: CAWSPQGYTEAFF
D: TRBD1; V: TRBV29-1; size: -; J: TRBJ2-1; DNA: TGCAGCGCAAGGGACAGGGCTAACTACAATGAGCAGTTCTTC; CDR3: CSARDRANYNEQFF
D: TRBD1; V: TRBV5-1; size: -; J: TRBJ2-1; DNA: TGCGCCAGCAGCCAACGAACGACAGGGTCACAGTTCTTC; CDR3: CASSQRTTGSQFF
D: -; V: TRBV29-1; size: few; J: TRBJ2-5; DNA: TGCAGCGTTGTACGCCAGGGGCCCGGGGAGACCCAGTACTTC; CDR3: CSVVRQGPGETQYF
D: -; V: TRBV7-9; size: few; J: TRBJ2-3; DNA: TGTGCCAGCAGCTTAGGAGCTAGCACAGATACGCAGTATTTT; CDR3: CASSLGASTDTQYF
D: TRBD1; V: TRBV15; size: -; J: TRBJ2-1; DNA: TGTGCCACCAGCAGAGGGGGACAGGGTATTAATGAGCAGTTCTTC; CDR3: CATSRGGQGINEQFF
D: -; V: TRBV5-1; size: -; J: TRBJ2-3; DNA: TGCGCCAGCAGCCCGGGTGACACAGATACGCAGTATTTT; CDR3: CASSPGDTDTQYF
D: -; V: TRBV7-2; size: few; J: TRBJ2-3; DNA: TGTGCCAGCAGCACCTACCTTAGAAGCAGCACAGATACGCAGTATTTT; CDR3: CASSTYLRSSTDTQYF
D: TRBD1; V: TRBV2; size: few; J: TRBJ2-3; DNA: TGTGCCAGCATGCCCCGGGACAGGGCTAGCACAGATACGCAGTATTTT; CDR3: CASMPRDRASTDTQYF
D: TRBD1; V: TRBV5-4; size: few; J: TRBJ1-2; DNA: TGTGCCAGCAGCTTGGACAGGGGCTATGGCTACACCTTC; CDR3: CASSLDRGYGYTF
D: TRBD2; V: TRBV7-2; size: -; J: TRBJ2-1; DNA: TGTGCCAGCAGCTTAGAACTAGCGGGGGCCTACAATGAGCAGTTCTTC; CDR3: CASSLELAGAYNEQFF
D: -; V: TRBV7-9; size: -; J: TRBJ1-2; DNA: TGTGCCAGCAGCTTAACCCCAGGGAGCGGCTACACCTTC; CDR3: CASSLTPGSGYTF
D: TRBD1; V: TRBV15; size: few; J: TRBJ1-3; DNA: TGTGCCACCAGCAGCGGGACAGGGGGCCTCTTCTCTGGAAACACCATATATTTT; CDR3: CATSSGTGGLFSGNTIYF
D: -; V: TRBV18; size: -; J: TRBJ1-3; DNA: TGTGCCAGCTCAGAGTTCTCTGGAAACACCATATATTTT; CDR3: CASSEFSGNTIYF
D: -; V: TRBV7-9; size: -; J: TRBJ2-5; DNA: TGTGCCAGCGTTGGCAGTCAAGAGACCCAGTACTTC; CDR3: CASVGSQETQYF
D: TRBD1; V: TRBV6-5; size: few; J: TRBJ1-1; DNA: TGTGCCAGCAGTTTTGACAGGGGCGGCACTGAAGCTTTCTTT; CDR3: CASSFDRGGTEAFF
D: TRBD2; V: TRBV9; size: -; J: TRBJ2-3; DNA: TGTGCCAGCAGCCCCCAACCCCAACTAGCGGATACGCAGTATTTT; CDR3: CASSPQPQLADTQYF
D: -; V: TRBV7-9; size: many; J: TRBJ2-5; DNA: TGTGCCAGCAGCTTAGCCCGGCAGGAGACCCAGTACTTC; CDR3: CASSLARQETQYF